These 29 T cell receptor beta chains share one sample of origin, sequenced in a study of blood T cell repertoires in COVID-19. The method was immunoSEQ multiplex PCR; TCRdb's version includes in-frame clones alone and lacks a portion of them. The sample gives 400,000 to 500,000 clones, more than 80% of which show up once; roughly 1.4% is in the top ten. Source material: peripheral blood. The source is a woman aged 25 to 39 with active or convalescent COVID-19.

This clone was recorded only once. This chain links TRBV6-5 with TRBJ1-5, with D tentatively TRBD1 (5 bases). CDR1 is MNHEY and CDR2 is SVGAGI in the germline V gene. The CDR3 has 14 amino acids. Trimming stripped 5 bases from V and 4 bases from J, with 12 bases between. This CDR3 reads CASSPRQLNQPQHF. CDR3 coding DNA: TGTGCCAGCAGTCCGCGACAGTTAAATCAGCCCCAGCATTTT.

This clone came up once. The gene calls are TRBV5-4 and TRBJ1-4; the D gene is possibly TRBD1 (6 bases). Germline CDR1 is SGHNT and CDR2 is YYREEE (reference sequence). CDR3 size: 16 residues. Trimming removed 5 bases from V and 0 bases from J, with 14 bases in between. For the CDR3, the DNA is TGTGCCAGCAGTCCGGGACAAGCTACAACTAATGAAAAACTGTTTTTT. Translating gives CASSPGQATTNEKLFF.

This chain joins TRBV19 and TRBJ2-1; TRBD2 aligns across 8 bases. The ends lost 4 bases at V and 4 bases at J; junction bases unmatched: 6. Germline-derived CDR1 and CDR2 are LNHDA and SQIVND (reference sequence). This CDR3 is 15 amino acids long. The CDR3 protein is CASSTTAGVYNEQFF. Here the CDR3 DNA reads TGTGCCAGTAGTACCACAGCGGGGGTTTACAATGAGCAGTTCTTC.

The chain recombines TRBV27 with TRBJ1-2, with D unclear. The germline CDR1 and CDR2 sequences are MNHEY and SMNVEV (reference sequence). V lost 6 bases, J lost 3 bases, and 11 bases lay in between. The CDR3 is 13 amino acids. DNA for the CDR3: TGTGCCAGCAGCCCTACGGAGGACTATGGCTACACCTTC. This codes for CASSPTEDYGYTF.

The V and J genes are TRBV18 and TRBJ1-2; unclear D gene. Trimming took off 1 base at V and 5 bases at J, with 11 bases between the two ends. Germline V gene sequence: CDR1 KGHSH, CDR2 LQKENI. The CDR3 is made up of 14 amino acids. The CDR3 is CASSPLESSYGYTF. CDR3 coding DNA: TGTGCCAGCTCACCACTGGAGTCTTCTTATGGCTACACCTTC.

This clone has more than one count but fewer than ten. The V call is TRBV7-9, the J call TRBJ1-2; TRBD1 is a possible D gene (6 bases). Germline lookup yields CDR1 SEHNR and CDR2 FQNEAQ (reference sequence). V lost 0 bases and J 8 bases, leaving 10 bases between the germline ends. CDR3 length equals 13 residues. The CDR3 sequence: CASSLAGGHGYTF. The CDR3 nucleotides read TGTGCCAGCAGCTTAGCGGGGGGGCACGGCTACACCTTC. Full variable domain (missing parts from reference TRBV7-9 and TRBJ1-2): DTGVSQNPRHKITKRGQNVTFRCDPISEHNRLYWYRQTLGQGPEFLTYFQNEAQLEKSRLLSDRFSAERPKGSFSTLEIQRTEQGDSAMYLCASSLAGGHGYTFGSGTRLTVV.

The chain carries TRBV5-1 and TRBJ2-1; 8 nucleotides align to TRBD1. The CDR3 totals 16 residues. V dropped 5 bases and J dropped 4; count of bases not matched to a gene: 11. The V gene's germline CDR1 is SGHRS and CDR2 YFSETQ. The DNA for the CDR3 is TGCGCCAGCAGTTCTTCCGGGACAGGAGATTACAATGAGCAGTTCTTC. Translation gives CASSSSGTGDYNEQFF.

This sequence joins TRBV5-6 and TRBJ1-4; D unclear. Germline values: CDR1 SGHDT, CDR2 YYEEEE. The V gene lost 3 bases and the J gene lost 8 bases, with 14 bases spanning the gap. This CDR3 contains 14 residues. The DNA for the CDR3 is TGTGCCAGCAGCTACCGGGGTCTGGAAGAAAAACTGTTTTTT. This encodes CASSYRGLEEKLFF. The whole variable domain, remainder taken from reference TRBV5-6 and TRBJ1-4, is DAGVTQSPTHLIKTRGQQVTLRCSPKSGHDTVSWYQQALGQGPQFIFQYYEEEERQRGNFPDRFSGHQFPNYSSELNVNALLLGDSALYLCASSYRGLEEKLFFGSGTQLSVL.

This clone has only a few counts. J is TRBJ2-7 and V is TRBV4-1; tentatively, D is TRBD2 (5 bases). Deletions cut 0 bases from V and 3 bases from J, with 15 bases between. There are 16 residues in the CDR3. Germline CDR1 MGHRA, CDR2 YSYEKL. Here the CDR3 DNA reads TGCGCCAGCAGCCAAGATTTCGATAGCGCCGTCTACGAGCAGTACTTC. Amino acid sequence: CASSQDFDSAVYEQYF.

The chain recombines TRBV5-1 with TRBJ1-2; D perhaps matches TRBD1 (6 bases). V was pared by 3 bases and J by 5 bases, with 17 bases between. The CDR3 totals 15 residues. The germline V gene has CDR1 SGHRS and CDR2 YFSETQ. The CDR3, as DNA: TGCGCCAGCAGCTCAGGAACAGGGCAGCAATATGGCTACACCTTC. Translating it yields CASSSGTGQQYGYTF.

The chain has TRBV4-1 and TRBJ2-7, with D unclear. There are 13 residues in the CDR3. Trimming took 1 base from V and 4 from J, leaving 8 bases between them. The germline V gene has CDR1 MGHRA and CDR2 YSYEKL. The CDR3 reads CASSQVSPYEQYF. The CDR3 DNA reads as TGCGCCAGCAGCCAAGTGTCTCCTTACGAGCAGTACTTC.

A word on this clone: In the same sample, other DNA sequences code for this CDR3. This sequence joins TRBV19 and TRBJ1-2; D is perhaps TRBD1 (6 bases). Germline loops: CDR1 LNHDA, CDR2 SQIVND (reference sequence). V was trimmed by 6 bases and J by 3 bases, leaving 8 bases between them. This CDR3 has 12 amino acids. DNA for the CDR3: TGTGCCAGTAGAAGGACAGACTATGGCTACACCTTC. Protein: CASRRTDYGYTF.

The chain is built from TRBV3-1 (or the pseudogene TRBV3-2) and TRBJ1-2, with D perhaps matching TRBD1 (5 bases). Germline-derived CDR1 and CDR2 are LGHDT and YNNKEL (reference sequence). The CDR3 spans 15 residues. Trimming left V 1 base short and J 4 bases short, with 13 bases between. This chain's CDR3 is CASSQVLGPIYGYTF. CDR3 coding DNA: TGTGCCAGCAGCCAAGTTCTGGGGCCGATCTATGGCTACACCTTC.

The J gene is TRBJ2-2, the V gene TRBV5-5, with TRBD2 matching 7 bases. The V gene end was trimmed by 4 bases and the J gene end by 6 bases; junction bases not matched to a gene: 9. CDR1 SGHKS and CDR2 YYEKEE come from the germline V gene (reference sequence). The CDR3 runs 15 residues. The CDR3 sequence is CASSLRSGVPGELFF. The DNA of the CDR3 is TGTGCCAGCAGCCTCCGGAGCGGGGTGCCCGGGGAGCTGTTTTTT.

On this clone: The DNA is omitted, as the CDR3 cannot be located on it reliably, and the CDR3 follows TCRdb's listing. The chain has TRBV30 and TRBJ2-7; TRBD2 reflects the table's D call only, with no check against the DNA. Germline CDR1 is GTSNPN and CDR2 is SVGIG (reference sequence). The CDR3 region is 11 residues in length, termini included. The CDR3 reads CAWGRGARVYF.

The chain combines TRBV10-3 with TRBJ1-2, with 8 bases aligning to TRBD1. Unmatched junction bases numbered 7, after V lost 2 bases and J lost 8 bases. CDR3 length equals 14 residues. Germline assignment: CDR1 ENHRY and CDR2 SYGVKD. The CDR3 sequence: CAISERQGIYGYTF. The CDR3, as DNA: TGTGCCATCAGTGAGAGACAGGGGATATACGGCTACACCTTC.

This rearrangement joins TRBV19 to TRBJ1-2; D gene unclear. This CDR3 contains 14 residues. Germline V gene lookup returns CDR1 LNHDA and CDR2 SQIVND (reference sequence). Trimming took off 3 bases at V and 7 bases at J, with 15 bases between the two ends. The CDR3 DNA is TGTGCCAGTAGTATGGCGGGTGAACGGCGTGGCTACACCTTC. Encoded protein: CASSMAGERRGYTF.

The chain uses TRBV6-2 or TRBV6-3 and TRBJ2-3, with D tentatively TRBD2 (5 bases). The V and J ends lost 0 bases and 1 base respectively, with 5 bases between them. The CDR3 loop spans 14 amino acids. Germline V gives CDR1 MNHEY, CDR2 SVGEGT. Here the CDR3 reads CASSYSGGTDTQYF. The CDR3 region has the DNA TGTGCCAGCAGTTACTCCGGGGGCACAGATACGCAGTATTTT.

This clone was detected only once. The CDR3 here is CASPPGLDTEAFF. CDR3 coding DNA: TGTGCCAGTCCACCGGGACTGGACACTGAAGCTTTCTTT. This chain links TRBV6-5 with TRBJ1-1; D is possibly TRBD1 (5 bases). The V and J ends lost 9 bases and 3 bases respectively, with 14 bases between them. The CDR3 runs 13 residues. The germline CDR1 and CDR2 sequences are MNHEY and SVGAGI.

The chain combines TRBV4-1 with TRBJ2-7; 9 bases line up with TRBD1. The CDR3 extends over 14 amino acids. J gave up 4 bases and V 4 bases, and 5 bases lay outside the gene matches. Looked up from germline, CDR1 is MGHRA and CDR2 is YSYEKL. CDR3 in amino acids: CASSPDRGSYEQYF. The CDR3 bases are TGCGCCAGCAGCCCGGACAGGGGATCTTACGAGCAGTACTTC.

The sample holds one count of this clone. The rearrangement links TRBV2 to TRBJ1-1; TRBD1 might be the D (6 bases). Trimming removed 4 bases from V and 3 bases from J, with 12 bases in between. The CDR3 has 14 amino acids. Per the germline V gene, CDR1 is SNHLY and CDR2 is FYNNEI. The CDR3 here is CASSGQAGDTEAFF. CDR3 coding DNA: TGTGCCAGCAGTGGACAAGCAGGGGACACTGAAGCTTTCTTT.

This chain connects TRBV27 to TRBJ1-1, with 9 bases aligning to TRBD1. Germline V gene data show CDR1 as MNHEY and CDR2 as SMNVEV (reference sequence). V was pared by 3 bases and J by 4 bases, with 9 bases of the junction left unmatched. The CDR3 has 16 amino acids. CDR3 coding DNA: TGTGCCAGCAGTTTCCCCCCACAGGGGGCCGGCACTGAAGCTTTCTTT. Its translation: CASSFPPQGAGTEAFF.

V is TRBV7-9 and J is TRBJ1-1; 7 bases are shared with TRBD1. The CDR3 runs to 14 residues. Germline loops: CDR1 SEHNR, CDR2 FQNEAQ (reference sequence). Trimming at V came to 1 base and at J to 3 bases, leaving 2 bases not matched to a gene. The CDR3 DNA is TGTGCCAGCAGCTTAGAGGGGGCTGACACTGAAGCTTTCTTT. Amino acid sequence: CASSLEGADTEAFF.

V usage is TRBV28 and J usage is TRBJ2-1, with D possibly being TRBD2 (7 bases). Germline V gene lookup returns CDR1 MDHEN and CDR2 SYDVKM. Trimming cost V 5 bases and J 9 bases, with 14 bases left between them. The CDR3 is 13 amino acids. The CDR3 sequence is CASSPTGGGEQFF. As DNA, the CDR3 is TGTGCCAGCAGTCCAACGGGGGGCGGTGAGCAGTTCTTC.

This chain joins TRBV7-8 and TRBJ1-2, with TRBD1 as a possible D gene (5 bases). In germline, CDR1 is SGHVS, CDR2 FQNEAQ. The CDR3 length is 16 residues. Trimming cost V 5 bases and J 3 bases, with 19 bases left between them. CDR3 in amino acids: CASSPQGREVDYGYTF. Here the CDR3 DNA reads TGTGCCAGCAGCCCGCAGGGTAGGGAGGTTGACTATGGCTACACCTTC.

The CDR3 loop is CASSSTGGSYNSPLHF. The CDR3 DNA reads as TGTGCCAGCAGTTCGACAGGGGGCTCCTATAATTCACCCCTCCACTTT. The chain combines TRBV27 with TRBJ1-6; 9 bases align to TRBD1. This CDR3 has 16 amino acids. From germline, CDR1 is MNHEY and CDR2 SMNVEV (reference sequence). V lost 4 bases and J lost 0; bases outside the gene matches: 1.

V gene TRBV18 combines with J gene TRBJ1-3; D not resolved. CDR3 length: 13 residues. CDR1 KGHSH and CDR2 LQKENI come from the germline V gene. The V and J ends lost 11 bases and 4 bases respectively, with 15 bases between them. The CDR3 here is CALKATEGNTIYF. The CDR3 coding sequence is TGTGCCCTGAAGGCCACGGAGGGAAACACCATATATTTT.

Note on this clone: The sample has other DNA sequences that encode this CDR3 too. The chain joins TRBV18 to TRBJ1-1; 12 bases are a match to TRBD1. V was pared by 3 bases and J by 2 bases, with 7 bases of the junction left unmatched. This CDR3 has 17 residues. Germline V lookup: CDR1 KGHSH, CDR2 LQKENI. The CDR3 sequence is CASSPRPGQGANTEAFF. CDR3 DNA sequence: TGTGCCAGCTCACCTAGACCGGGACAGGGGGCTAACACTGAAGCTTTCTTT. The complete variable domain, with remaining parts taken from reference TRBV18 and TRBJ1-1, reads NAGVMQNPRHLVRRRGQEARLRCSPMKGHSHVYWYRQLPEEGLKFMVYLQKENIIDESGMPKERFSAEFPKEGPSILRIQQVVRGDSAAYFCASSPRPGQGANTEAFFGQGTRLTVV.

The chain's CDR3 is CATSESGQGQETQYF. The CDR3 nucleotides read TGTGCCACCAGTGAATCGGGACAGGGACAAGAGACCCAGTACTTC. This chain uses TRBV24-1 with TRBJ2-5; 9 nucleotides line up with TRBD1. CDR1 is KGHDR, CDR2 SFDVKD, per germline. With V trimmed by 4 bases and J by 2 bases, 4 bases remained unmatched. The CDR3 consists of 15 residues.